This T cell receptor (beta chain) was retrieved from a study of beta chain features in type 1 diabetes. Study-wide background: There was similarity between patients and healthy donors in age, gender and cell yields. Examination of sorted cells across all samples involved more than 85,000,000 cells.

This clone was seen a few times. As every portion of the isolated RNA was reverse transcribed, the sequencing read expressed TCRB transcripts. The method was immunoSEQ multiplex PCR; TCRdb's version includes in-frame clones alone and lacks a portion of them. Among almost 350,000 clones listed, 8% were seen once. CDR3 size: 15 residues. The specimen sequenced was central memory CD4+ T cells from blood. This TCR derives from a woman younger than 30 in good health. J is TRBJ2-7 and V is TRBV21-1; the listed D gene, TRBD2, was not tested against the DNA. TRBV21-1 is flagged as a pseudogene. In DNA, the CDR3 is TGTGCCAGCAGCAAAGGACTAGCGGGAGTTTACGAGCAGTACTTC. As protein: CASSKGLAGVYEQYF.